The next 19 T cell receptor beta chains were all read from a single sample in a study of identifying expanded T cells in peripheral blood. Some clones are missing from TCRdb's copy, which holds only in-frame ones; the method was immunoSEQ multiplex PCR. The table records about 58,000 clones, approximately 89% of them present only once. The sequenced sample was blood. All receptors derive from a person aged 18 to 69 in good health.

CDR3 sequence (DNA): TGTGCCAGCAGTTTAAGCTGGGACAGCACCTATGGCTACACCTTC. It translates to CASSLSWDSTYGYTF. The rearrangement uses TRBV6-5 and TRBJ1-2, with TRBD1 identical over 7 bases. V shed 4 bases and J 4 bases; nucleotides not matched to a gene: 9. Germline V gene sequence: CDR1 MNHEY, CDR2 SVGAGI. CDR3 length equals 15 residues.

The rearrangement links TRBV18 to TRBJ2-7; TRBD2 aligns across 7 bases. The ends lost 3 bases at V and 5 bases at J; junction bases unmatched: 1. Germline lookup yields CDR1 KGHSH and CDR2 LQKENI. This CDR3 region has 12 residues. The CDR3 loop reads CASSPGGNEQYF. The CDR3 DNA reads as TGTGCCAGCTCACCGGGAGGGAACGAGCAGTACTTC. Complete variable domain (other parts from reference TRBV18 and TRBJ2-7): NAGVMQNPRHLVRRRGQEARLRCSPMKGHSHVYWYRQLPEEGLKFMVYLQKENIIDESGMPKERFSAEFPKEGPSILRIQQVVRGDSAAYFCASSPGGNEQYFGPGTRLTVT.

This sequence joins TRBV28 and TRBJ2-2, with D possibly being TRBD2 (5 bases). V gave up 3 bases and J gave up 1 base, with 12 bases separating them. The germline V gene encodes CDR1 MDHEN and CDR2 SYDVKM. This CDR3 region has 16 residues. The CDR3 protein is CASSFIGLQNTGELFF. In nucleotides, the CDR3 is TGTGCCAGCAGTTTTATAGGACTTCAGAACACCGGGGAGCTGTTTTTT.

The V gene is TRBV5-1, the J gene TRBJ1-2; 7 nucleotides align to TRBD1. This CDR3 comprises 14 residues. Germline-derived CDR1 and CDR2 are SGHRS and YFSETQ. After removal of 4 bases from V and 3 bases from J, the junction contained 6 bases not matched to a gene. CDR3 DNA: TGCGCCAGCAGCCCCGGACAGGCCGACTATGGCTACACCTTC. Protein product: CASSPGQADYGYTF.

This clone was observed once. V usage is TRBV6-6 and J usage is TRBJ2-7; D possibly corresponds to TRBD1 (6 bases). Germline CDR1 reads MNHNY; CDR2 reads SVGAGI (reference sequence). This CDR3 region has 13 residues. Trimming took 2 bases from V and 1 from J, leaving 6 bases between them. The CDR3 sequence: CASSYDRSYEQYF. As DNA, the CDR3 is TGTGCCAGCAGTTACGACAGGTCCTACGAGCAGTACTTC.

CDR3 coding DNA: TGTGCCAGTAGTGCTTATAATCAGCCCCAGCATTTT. It yields the protein CASSAYNQPQHF. This chain connects TRBV19 to TRBJ1-5; D unresolved. Germline CDR1 and CDR2: LNHDA and SQIVND (reference sequence). V was trimmed by 5 bases and J by 4 bases, leaving 6 bases between them. The CDR3 totals 12 residues.

The V call is TRBV6-5, the J call TRBJ1-2, with 7 bases aligning to TRBD1. The J segment lost 4 bases and the V segment lost 5 bases, leaving 7 bases of the junction unmatched. Looked up from germline, CDR1 is MNHEY and CDR2 is SVGAGI. This CDR3 contains 14 residues. The CDR3 here is CASSRGGAGYGYTF. The CDR3 nucleotides are TGTGCCAGCAGTAGAGGGGGCGCGGGCTATGGCTACACCTTC.

The chain links TRBV4-3 to TRBJ1-2; 7 positions match TRBD1. Germline CDR1 reads LGHNA; CDR2 reads YSLEER. The CDR3 totals 15 residues. After removal of 3 bases from V and 1 base from J, the junction contained 5 bases not matched to a gene. Written as DNA, the CDR3 is TGCGCCAGCAGCCACACGACAGGGTTTAACTATGGCTACACCTTC. As protein: CASSHTTGFNYGYTF.

The table lists this clone with a count of one. The rearrangement links TRBV14 to TRBJ1-1; 11 bases agree with TRBD1. The CDR3 is made up of 18 amino acids. CDR1 is SGHDN and CDR2 is FVKESK in the germline V gene. Trimming removed 4 bases from V and 3 bases from J; junction bases left unmatched: 13. The DNA for the CDR3 is TGTGCCAGCAGCCCCTTAAAACCGGGACAGGGGGGGTACACTGAAGCTTTCTTT. It encodes CASSPLKPGQGGYTEAFF.

The chain uses TRBV5-1 and TRBJ2-3; 8 bases are shared with TRBD2. The V and J ends lost 6 bases and 4 bases, in that order; junction bases with no gene match: 4. This CDR3 has 13 amino acids. In germline, CDR1 is SGHRS, CDR2 YFSETQ. CDR3 residues: CASTPGGSDTQYF. DNA of the CDR3: TGCGCCAGCACACCGGGGGGGTCAGATACGCAGTATTTT.

The chain combines TRBV7-2 with TRBJ1-5; 7 bases map to TRBD1. J was trimmed by 6 bases and V by 3 bases; bases with no gene match: 8. CDR1 and CDR2 from the germline V gene are SGHTA and FQGNSA. This CDR3 contains 15 residues. DNA of the CDR3: TGTGCCAGCAGCTTCCTTACAGGGGCCGGTCAGCCCCAGCATTTT. Its protein product is CASSFLTGAGQPQHF.

This rearrangement joins TRBV7-9 to TRBJ2-5; TRBD2 is a possible D gene (6 bases). The CDR3 loop spans 12 amino acids. V lost 8 bases, J lost 2 bases, and 9 bases lay in between. Germline values: CDR1 SEHNR, CDR2 FQNEAQ (reference sequence). The CDR3, as DNA: TGTGCCAGCGGGGACTCACAAGAGACCCAGTACTTC. It is translated as CASGDSQETQYF.

With regard to this clone: In the same sample, other DNA sequences code for this CDR3. The rearrangement uses TRBV7-3 and TRBJ2-7; D might be TRBD1 or TRBD2, each matching 5 bases. V gave up 5 bases and J gave up 6 bases, with 11 bases separating them. Germline V CDR1 and CDR2: SGHTA, FQGTGA. The CDR3 length is 12 residues. CDR3 nucleotides: TGTGCCAGCAGCCGCCCTGGGGGCGAGCAGTACTTC. This sequence encodes CASSRPGGEQYF.

The gene calls are TRBV18 and TRBJ1-4; D uncertain. The ends were cut back, 4 bases at V and 5 bases at J, with 14 bases in the middle. The CDR3 length is 15 residues. CDR1 and CDR2 from the germline V gene are KGHSH and LQKENI. For the CDR3, the DNA is TGTGCCAGCTCACACTCTAGAACGGGGAATGAAAAACTGTTTTTT. Translation gives CASSHSRTGNEKLFF. The variable domain in full, with the rest retrieved from reference TRBV18 and TRBJ1-4, is NAGVMQNPRHLVRRRGQEARLRCSPMKGHSHVYWYRQLPEEGLKFMVYLQKENIIDESGMPKERFSAEFPKEGPSILRIQQVVRGDSAAYFCASSHSRTGNEKLFFGSGTQLSVL.

The chain joins TRBV6-5 to TRBJ1-1, with TRBD1 identical over 10 bases. Germline trimming cut 10 bases from V and 5 bases from J; bases unmatched to any gene: 10. Germline loops: CDR1 MNHEY, CDR2 SVGAGI. The CDR3 extends over 14 amino acids. CDR3 DNA: TGTGCCACCATGACAGGGGGCCTGGAAACTGAAGCTTTCTTT. Translated, it gives CATMTGGLETEAFF.

The CDR3 nucleotides read TGCGCCATAGGGGTGGGCCAGCCCCAGCATTTT. Residues: CAIGVGQPQHF. V gene TRBV23-1 combines with J gene TRBJ1-5; tentatively, D is TRBD1 (5 bases). TRBV23-1 is placed among ORFs of uncertain function. The CDR3 contains 11 residues. V shed 10 bases and J shed 7 bases, with 11 bases lying between them.

V and J are TRBV7-8 and TRBJ2-7; 11 bases line up with TRBD2. The CDR3 is made up of 14 amino acids. V dropped 5 bases and J dropped 6; count of bases not matched to a gene: 6. Per the germline V gene, CDR1 is SGHVS and CDR2 is FQNEAQ. CDR3 nucleotide sequence: TGTGCCAGCAGCCGTAGCGGGGGGGCCTCCGAGCAGTACTTC. Translating it yields CASSRSGGASEQYF. The full variable domain, its missing parts supplied by reference TRBV7-8 and TRBJ2-7, is GAGVSQSPRYKVAKRGQDVALRCDPISGHVSLFWYQQALGQGPEFLTYFQNEAQLDKSGLPSDRFFAERPEGSVSTLKIQRTQQEDSAVYLCASSRSGGASEQYFGPGTRLTVT.

CDR3 nucleotides: TGTGCCAGCAGTCGAGACAGGGGACGAGGCTACACCTTC. Translating gives CASSRDRGRGYTF. The chain has TRBV7-6 and TRBJ1-2; 8 bases align to TRBD1. V was pared by 6 bases and J by 8 bases, with 8 bases of the junction left unmatched. Germline V CDR1 and CDR2: SGHVS, FNYEAQ. The CDR3 is 13 residues long.

The chain uses TRBV7-2 and TRBJ2-2; TRBD2 matches at 12 bases. The CDR3 runs 16 residues. The germline V gene encodes CDR1 SGHTA and CDR2 FQGNSA. V dropped 3 bases and J dropped 8; count of bases not matched to a gene: 7. Written as DNA, the CDR3 is TGTGCCAGCAGCTTCGTAACTAGCGGGAGGATTGGGGAGCTGTTTTTT. This gives the protein CASSFVTSGRIGELFF.